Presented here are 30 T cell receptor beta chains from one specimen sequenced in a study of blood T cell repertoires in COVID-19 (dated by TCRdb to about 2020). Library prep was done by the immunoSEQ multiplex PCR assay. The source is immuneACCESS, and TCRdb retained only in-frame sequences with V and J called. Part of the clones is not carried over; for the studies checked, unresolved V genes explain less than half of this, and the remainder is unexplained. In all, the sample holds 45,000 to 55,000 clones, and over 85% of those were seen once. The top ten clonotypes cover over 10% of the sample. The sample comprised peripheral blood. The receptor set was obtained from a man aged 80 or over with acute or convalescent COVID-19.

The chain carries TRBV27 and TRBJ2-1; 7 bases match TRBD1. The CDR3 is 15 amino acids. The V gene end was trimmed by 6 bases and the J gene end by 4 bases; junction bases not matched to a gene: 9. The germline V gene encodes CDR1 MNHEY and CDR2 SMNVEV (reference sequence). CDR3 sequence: CASSPGQLNYNEQFF. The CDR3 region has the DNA TGTGCCAGCAGCCCGGGACAGTTGAATTACAATGAGCAGTTCTTC.

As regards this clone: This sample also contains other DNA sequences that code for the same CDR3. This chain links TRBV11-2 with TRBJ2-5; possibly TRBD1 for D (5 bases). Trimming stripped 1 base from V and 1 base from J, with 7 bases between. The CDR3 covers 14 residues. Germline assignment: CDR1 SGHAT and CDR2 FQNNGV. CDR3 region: CASSLGTGQETQYF. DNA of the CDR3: TGTGCCAGCAGCTTAGGTACAGGCCAAGAGACCCAGTACTTC. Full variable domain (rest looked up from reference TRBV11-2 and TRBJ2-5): EAGVAQSPRYKIIEKRQSVAFWCNPISGHATLYWYQQILGQGPKLLIQFQNNGVVDDSQLPKDRFSAERLKGVDSTLKIQPAKLEDSAVYLCASSLGTGQETQYFGPGTRLLVL.

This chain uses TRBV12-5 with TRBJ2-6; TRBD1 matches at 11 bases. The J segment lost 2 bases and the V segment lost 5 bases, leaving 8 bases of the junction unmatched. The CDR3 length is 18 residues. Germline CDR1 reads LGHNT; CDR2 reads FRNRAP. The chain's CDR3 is CASGDWGQGGTGANVLTF. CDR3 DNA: TGTGCTAGTGGTGATTGGGGACAGGGGGGAACTGGGGCCAACGTCCTGACTTTC.

The CDR3: CASSLGRGNQPQHF. For the CDR3, the DNA is TGTGCCAGCAGCTTGGGCAGGGGGAATCAGCCCCAGCATTTT. This chain uses TRBV5-5 with TRBJ1-5; 7 bases line up with TRBD1. Unmatched junction bases numbered 1, after V lost 0 bases and J lost 4 bases. Germline-derived CDR1 and CDR2 are SGHKS and YYEKEE (reference sequence). CDR3 length equals 14 residues.

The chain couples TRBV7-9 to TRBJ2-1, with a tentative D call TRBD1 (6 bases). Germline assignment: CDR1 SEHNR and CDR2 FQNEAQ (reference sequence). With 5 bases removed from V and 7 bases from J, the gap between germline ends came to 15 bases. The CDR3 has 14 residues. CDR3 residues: CASSIHREGNEQFF. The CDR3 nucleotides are TGTGCCAGCAGCATCCACAGGGAAGGGAATGAGCAGTTCTTC. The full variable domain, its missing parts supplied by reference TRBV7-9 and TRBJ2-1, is DTGVSQNPRHKITKRGQNVTFRCDPISEHNRLYWYRQTLGQGPEFLTYFQNEAQLEKSRLLSDRFSAERPKGSFSTLEIQRTEQGDSAMYLCASSIHREGNEQFFGPGTRLTVL.

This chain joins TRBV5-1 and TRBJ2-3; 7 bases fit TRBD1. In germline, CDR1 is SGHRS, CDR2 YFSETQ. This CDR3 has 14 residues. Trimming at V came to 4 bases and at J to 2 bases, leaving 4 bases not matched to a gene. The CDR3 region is CASSPTGNTDTQYF. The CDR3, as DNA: TGCGCCAGCAGCCCGACAGGGAACACAGATACGCAGTATTTT. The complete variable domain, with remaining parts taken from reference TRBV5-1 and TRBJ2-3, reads KAGVTQTPRYLIKTRGQQVTLSCSPISGHRSVSWYQQTPGQGLQFLFEYFSETQRNKGNFPGRFSGRQFSNSRSEMNVSTLELGDSALYLCASSPTGNTDTQYFGPGTRLTVL.

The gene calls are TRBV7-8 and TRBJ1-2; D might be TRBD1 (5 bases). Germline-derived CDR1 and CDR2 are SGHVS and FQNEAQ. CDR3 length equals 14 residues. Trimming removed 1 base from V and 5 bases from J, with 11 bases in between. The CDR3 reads CASSLGRADYGYTF. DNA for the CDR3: TGTGCCAGCAGCTTAGGCAGGGCGGATTATGGCTACACCTTC.

This chain's CDR3 is CASSARTSGGETQYF. Written as DNA, the CDR3 is TGTGCCAGCAGTGCCCGGACTAGCGGGGGTGAGACCCAGTACTTC. J is TRBJ2-5 and V is TRBV2, with 13 bases aligning to TRBD2. The J segment lost 5 bases and the V segment lost 4 bases, leaving 4 bases of the junction unmatched. Germline-derived CDR1 and CDR2 are SNHLY and FYNNEI. The CDR3 totals 15 residues. Looking up the rest from reference TRBV2 and TRBJ2-5 gives the full variable domain: EPEVTQTPSHQVTQMGQEVILRCVPISNHLYFYWYRQILGQKVEFLVSFYNNEISEKSEIFDDQFSVERPDGSNFTLKIRSTKLEDSAMYFCASSARTSGGETQYFGPGTRLLVL.

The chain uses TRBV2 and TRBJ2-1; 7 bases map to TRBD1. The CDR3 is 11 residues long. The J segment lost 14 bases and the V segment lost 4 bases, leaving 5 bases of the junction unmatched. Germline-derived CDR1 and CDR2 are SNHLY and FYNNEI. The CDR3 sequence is CASSVGTDEFF. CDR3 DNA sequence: TGTGCCAGCAGTGTAGGGACAGACGAGTTCTTC.

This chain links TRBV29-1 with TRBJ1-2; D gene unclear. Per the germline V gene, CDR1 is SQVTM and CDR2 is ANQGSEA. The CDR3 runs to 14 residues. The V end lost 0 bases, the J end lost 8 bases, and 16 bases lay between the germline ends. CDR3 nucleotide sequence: TGCAGCGTTGAAGATCCGGGGAATTTTTGGGGCTACACCTTC. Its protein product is CSVEDPGNFWGYTF.

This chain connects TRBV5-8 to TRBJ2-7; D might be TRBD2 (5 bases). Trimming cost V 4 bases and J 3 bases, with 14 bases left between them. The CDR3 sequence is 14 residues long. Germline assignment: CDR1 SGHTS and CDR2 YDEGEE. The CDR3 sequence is CASSHSGRFYEQYF. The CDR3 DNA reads TGTGCCAGCAGCCACAGCGGTCGGTTCTACGAGCAGTACTTC.

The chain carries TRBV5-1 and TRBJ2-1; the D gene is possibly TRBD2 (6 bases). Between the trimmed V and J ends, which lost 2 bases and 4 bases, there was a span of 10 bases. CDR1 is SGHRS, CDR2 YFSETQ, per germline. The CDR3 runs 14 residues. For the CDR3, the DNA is TGCGCCAGCAGCTTACGGGGGTCGTACAATGAGCAGTTCTTC. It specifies CASSLRGSYNEQFF.

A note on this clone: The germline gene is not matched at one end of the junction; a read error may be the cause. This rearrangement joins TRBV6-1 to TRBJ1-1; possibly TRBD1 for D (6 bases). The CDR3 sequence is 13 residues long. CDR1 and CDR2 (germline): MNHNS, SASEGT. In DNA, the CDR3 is TGTGCCAGCAGCGAAGGGCAGGGGACTGAAGCTTTCTTT. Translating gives CASSEGQGTEAFF.

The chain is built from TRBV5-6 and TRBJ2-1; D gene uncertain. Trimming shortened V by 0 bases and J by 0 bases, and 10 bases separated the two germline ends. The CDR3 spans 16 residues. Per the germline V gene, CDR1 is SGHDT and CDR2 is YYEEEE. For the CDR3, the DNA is TGTGCCAGCAGCTTGGTTCCGCGTAGCTCCTACAATGAGCAGTTCTTC. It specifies CASSLVPRSSYNEQFF.

CDR3 region: CASRGDFTDTQYF. CDR3 in DNA: TGTGCCAGCAGAGGGGACTTTACAGATACGCAGTATTTT. The chain carries TRBV2 and TRBJ2-3; D is possibly TRBD2 (6 bases). Trimming removed 6 bases at V and 3 bases at J, with 10 bases between. The CDR3 consists of 13 residues. CDR1 SNHLY and CDR2 FYNNEI come from the germline V gene.

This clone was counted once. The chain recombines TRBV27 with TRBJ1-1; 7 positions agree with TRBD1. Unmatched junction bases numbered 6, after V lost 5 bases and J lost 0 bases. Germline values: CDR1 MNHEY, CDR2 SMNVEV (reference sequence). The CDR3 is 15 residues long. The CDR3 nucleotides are TGTGCCAGCAGTCTCTGGACAGGTTTGAACACTGAAGCTTTCTTT. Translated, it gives CASSLWTGLNTEAFF.

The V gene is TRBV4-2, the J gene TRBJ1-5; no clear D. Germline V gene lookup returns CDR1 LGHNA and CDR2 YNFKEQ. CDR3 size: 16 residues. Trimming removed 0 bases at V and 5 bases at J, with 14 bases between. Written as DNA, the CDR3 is TGTGCCAGCAGCCAAGAGAATGGAGGGCCCGATCAGCCCCAGCATTTT. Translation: CASSQENGGPDQPQHF.

The CDR3 here is CAISGTGPGTEAFF. The CDR3 region has the DNA TGTGCCATCAGTGGGACAGGACCAGGGACTGAAGCTTTCTTT. V usage is TRBV10-3 and J usage is TRBJ1-1; 7 bases fit TRBD1. In germline, CDR1 is ENHRY, CDR2 SYGVKD. The V segment lost 4 bases and the J segment 5 bases; nucleotides outside the gene matches: 7. This CDR3 spans 14 amino acids.

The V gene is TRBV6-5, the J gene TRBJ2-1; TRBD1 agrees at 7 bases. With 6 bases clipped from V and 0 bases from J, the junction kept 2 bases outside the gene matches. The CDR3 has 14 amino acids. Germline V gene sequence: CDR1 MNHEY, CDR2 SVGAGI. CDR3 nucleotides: TGTGCCAGCAGCCGGGACAGCTCCTACAATGAGCAGTTCTTC. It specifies CASSRDSSYNEQFF.

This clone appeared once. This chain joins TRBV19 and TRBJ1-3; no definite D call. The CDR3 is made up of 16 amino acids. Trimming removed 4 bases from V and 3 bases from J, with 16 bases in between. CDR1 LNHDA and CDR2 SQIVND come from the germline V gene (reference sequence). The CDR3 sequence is CASSNPSGMRGNTIYF. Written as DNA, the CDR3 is TGTGCCAGTAGTAACCCCAGCGGCATGCGTGGAAACACCATATATTTT.

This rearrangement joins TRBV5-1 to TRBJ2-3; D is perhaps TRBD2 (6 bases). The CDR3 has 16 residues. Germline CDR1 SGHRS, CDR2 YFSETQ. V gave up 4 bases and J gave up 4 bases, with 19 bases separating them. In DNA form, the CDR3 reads TGCGCCAGCAGCCCAGCGGCAGGGAGGTTGGCAGATACGCAGTATTTT. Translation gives CASSPAAGRLADTQYF. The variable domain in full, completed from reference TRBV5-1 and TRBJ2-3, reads KAGVTQTPRYLIKTRGQQVTLSCSPISGHRSVSWYQQTPGQGLQFLFEYFSETQRNKGNFPGRFSGRQFSNSRSEMNVSTLELGDSALYLCASSPAAGRLADTQYFGPGTRLTVL.

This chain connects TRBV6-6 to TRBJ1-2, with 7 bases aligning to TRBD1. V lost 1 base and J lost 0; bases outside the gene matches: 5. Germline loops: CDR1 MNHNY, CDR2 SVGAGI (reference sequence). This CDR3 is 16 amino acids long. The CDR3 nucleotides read TGTGCCAGCAGTTACTACTACCAGGGGGCTAACTATGGCTACACCTTC. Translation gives CASSYYYQGANYGYTF.

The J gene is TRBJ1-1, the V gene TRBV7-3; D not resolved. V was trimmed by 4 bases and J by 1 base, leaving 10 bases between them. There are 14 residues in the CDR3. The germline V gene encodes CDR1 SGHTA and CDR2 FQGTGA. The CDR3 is CASSSSGGNTEAFF. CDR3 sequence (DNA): TGTGCCAGCAGCTCGTCCGGCGGGAACACTGAAGCTTTCTTT.

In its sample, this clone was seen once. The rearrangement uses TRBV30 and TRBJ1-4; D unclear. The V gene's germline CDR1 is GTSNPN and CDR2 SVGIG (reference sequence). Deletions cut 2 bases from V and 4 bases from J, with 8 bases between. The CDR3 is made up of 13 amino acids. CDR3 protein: CAWSTRYNEKLFF. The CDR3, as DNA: TGTGCCTGGAGTACGAGGTATAATGAAAAACTGTTTTTT.

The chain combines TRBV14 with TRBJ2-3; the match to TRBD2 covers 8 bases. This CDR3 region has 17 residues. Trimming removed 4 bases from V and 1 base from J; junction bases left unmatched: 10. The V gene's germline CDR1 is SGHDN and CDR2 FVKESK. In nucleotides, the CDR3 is TGTGCCAGCAGCCCCAACACGGGGGGGGGTGGCACAGATACGCAGTATTTT. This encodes CASSPNTGGGGTDTQYF.

The chain's CDR3 is CASSVITGDSANYGYTF. In DNA, the CDR3 is TGTGCCAGCAGTGTCATAACAGGGGACTCCGCTAACTATGGCTACACCTTC. The chain couples TRBV6-1 to TRBJ1-2, with 7 bases lining up with TRBD1. CDR3 size: 17 residues. The germline V gene encodes CDR1 MNHNS and CDR2 SASEGT. V gave up 4 bases and J gave up 0 bases; unmatched junction bases: 11.

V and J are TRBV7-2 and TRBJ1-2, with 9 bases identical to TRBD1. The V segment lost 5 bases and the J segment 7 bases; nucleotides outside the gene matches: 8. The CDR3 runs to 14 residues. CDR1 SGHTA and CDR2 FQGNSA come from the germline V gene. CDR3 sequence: CASSRLGQGIGYTF. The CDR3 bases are TGTGCCAGCAGCCGCCTGGGACAGGGTATTGGCTACACCTTC. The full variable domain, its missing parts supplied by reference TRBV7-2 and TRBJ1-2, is GAGVSQSPSNKVTEKGKDVELRCDPISGHTALYWYRQSLGQGLEFLIYFQGNSAPDKSGLPSDRFSAERTGGSVSTLTIQRTQQEDSAVYLCASSRLGQGIGYTFGSGTRLTVV.

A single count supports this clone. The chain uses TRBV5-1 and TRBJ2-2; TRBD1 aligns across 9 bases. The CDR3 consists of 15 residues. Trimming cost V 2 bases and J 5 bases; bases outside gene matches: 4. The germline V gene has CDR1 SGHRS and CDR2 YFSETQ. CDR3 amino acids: CASSFAGQGTGELFF. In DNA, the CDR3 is TGCGCCAGCAGCTTCGCTGGACAGGGGACCGGGGAGCTGTTTTTT.

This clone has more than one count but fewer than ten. The chain's CDR3 is CASTPGTAYGYTF. The CDR3 bases are TGTGCCAGCACCCCCGGGACAGCCTATGGCTACACCTTC. J is TRBJ1-2 and V is TRBV6-5; 7 bases fit TRBD1. Germline CDR1 is MNHEY and CDR2 is SVGAGI. The CDR3 totals 13 residues. V trimming: 7 bases; J trimming: 4 bases; junction bases outside the gene matches: 6.

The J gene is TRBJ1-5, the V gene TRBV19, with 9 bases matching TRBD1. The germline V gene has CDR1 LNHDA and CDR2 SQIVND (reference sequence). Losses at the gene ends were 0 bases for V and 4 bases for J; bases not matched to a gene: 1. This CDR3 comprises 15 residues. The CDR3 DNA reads TGTGCCAGTAGTATAGACGGACAGGGGAATCAGCCCCAGCATTTT. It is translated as CASSIDGQGNQPQHF.